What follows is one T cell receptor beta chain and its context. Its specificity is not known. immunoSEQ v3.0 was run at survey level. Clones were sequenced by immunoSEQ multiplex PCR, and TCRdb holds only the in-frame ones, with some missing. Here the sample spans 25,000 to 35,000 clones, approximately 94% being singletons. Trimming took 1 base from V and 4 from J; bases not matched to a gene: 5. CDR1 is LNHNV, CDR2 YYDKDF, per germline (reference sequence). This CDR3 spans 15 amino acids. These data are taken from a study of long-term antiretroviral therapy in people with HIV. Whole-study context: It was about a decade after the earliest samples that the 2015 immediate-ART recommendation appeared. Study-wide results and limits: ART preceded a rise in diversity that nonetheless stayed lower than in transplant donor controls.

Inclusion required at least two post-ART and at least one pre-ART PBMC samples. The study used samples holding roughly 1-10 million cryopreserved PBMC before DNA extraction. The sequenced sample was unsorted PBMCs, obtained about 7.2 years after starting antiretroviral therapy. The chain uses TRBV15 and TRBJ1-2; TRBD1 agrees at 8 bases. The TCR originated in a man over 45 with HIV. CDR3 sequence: CATSRGQGAAYGYTF. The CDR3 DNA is TGTGCCACCAGCAGAGGTCAGGGGGCAGCCTATGGCTACACCTTC.